This T cell receptor (beta chain) was recorded in a study of PD-1 blockade in classical Hodgkin lymphoma. General study points: Unlike CD8+ TCR diversity, which did not rise significantly by C4D1, CD4+ TCR diversity did. Diminished baseline TCR diversity has been reported in newly diagnosed patients relative to healthy donors.

Remarks on this clone: Its antigen is not identified.

Brentuximab vedotin exposure varied, and every patient relapsed after autologous stem cell transplantation. Assay: immunoSEQ multiplex PCR; the TCRdb copy retains only in-frame clones and omits some. This table has tens of thousands of clones, approximately 81% appearing once. CDR1 and CDR2 (germline): LGHNA, YNFKEQ. The CDR3 extends over 14 amino acids. Trimming stripped 5 bases from V and 7 bases from J, with 12 bases between. The J gene is TRBJ1-6, the V gene TRBV4-2; unclear D gene. The sample here was peripheral blood mononuclear cells (PBMCs), taken before the second cycle of nivolumab. This sequence was found in a human donor with classical Hodgkin lymphoma. The CDR3: CASSSAGGNSPLHF. CDR3 nucleotides: TGTGCCAGCAGCTCTGCAGGAGGGAATTCACCCCTCCACTTT.